This T cell receptor beta chain is drawn from a study of blood T cell repertoires in COVID-19. This CDR3 has 14 amino acids. Germline V lookup: CDR1 SGHNT, CDR2 YYREEE (reference sequence). Trimming took 0 bases from V and 12 from J, leaving 13 bases between them. Generated by immunoSEQ multiplex PCR, the TCRdb table keeps only in-frame clones and is missing some. The top ten clones hold less than 9% of a sample with some 73,000 clones, 80% to 95% of them seen once. The rearrangement links TRBV5-4 to TRBJ1-6, with D possibly TRBD1 on 5 matching bases. This clonotype originated in a human donor in a cohort sampled during active COVID-19. Sequencing input: peripheral blood. The CDR3 nucleotides are TGTGCCAGCAGCTTGGAGCAGGGCCTGATACCCCTCCACTTT. The encoded protein is CASSLEQGLIPLHF.